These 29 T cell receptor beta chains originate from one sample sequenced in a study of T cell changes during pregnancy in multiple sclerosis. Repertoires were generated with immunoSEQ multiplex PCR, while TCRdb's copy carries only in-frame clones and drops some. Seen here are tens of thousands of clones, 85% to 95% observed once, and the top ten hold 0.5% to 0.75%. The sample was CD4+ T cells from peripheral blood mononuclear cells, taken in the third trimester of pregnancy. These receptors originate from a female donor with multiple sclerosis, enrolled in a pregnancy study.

CDR3 nucleotide sequence: TGTGCAAGTCCCATCTCGGGGCAGGGGGCTCAAGAGCCCCAGCATTTT. Its translation: CASPISGQGAQEPQHF. The V gene is TRBV12-2, the J gene TRBJ1-5; the table's D call TRBD1 went unverified against the DNA. TRBV12-2 is a known pseudogene. This CDR3 has 16 amino acids.

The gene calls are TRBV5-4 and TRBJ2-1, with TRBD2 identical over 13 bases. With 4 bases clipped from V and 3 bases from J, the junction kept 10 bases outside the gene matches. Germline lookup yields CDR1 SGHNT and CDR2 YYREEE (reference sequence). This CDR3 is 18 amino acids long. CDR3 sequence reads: CASSGPTGTSGVYNEQFF. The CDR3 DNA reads TGTGCCAGCAGCGGTCCGACCGGGACTAGCGGGGTCTACAATGAGCAGTTCTTC.

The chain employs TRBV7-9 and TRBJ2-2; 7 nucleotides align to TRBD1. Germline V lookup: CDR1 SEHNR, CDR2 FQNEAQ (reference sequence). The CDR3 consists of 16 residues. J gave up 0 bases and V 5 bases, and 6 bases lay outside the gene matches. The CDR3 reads CASSLGQFANTGELFF. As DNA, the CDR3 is TGTGCCAGCAGCCTGGGACAGTTCGCGAACACCGGGGAGCTGTTTTTT. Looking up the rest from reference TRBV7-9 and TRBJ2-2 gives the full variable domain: DTGVSQNPRHKITKRGQNVTFRCDPISEHNRLYWYRQTLGQGPEFLTYFQNEAQLEKSRLLSDRFSAERPKGSFSTLEIQRTEQGDSAMYLCASSLGQFANTGELFFGEGSRLTVL.

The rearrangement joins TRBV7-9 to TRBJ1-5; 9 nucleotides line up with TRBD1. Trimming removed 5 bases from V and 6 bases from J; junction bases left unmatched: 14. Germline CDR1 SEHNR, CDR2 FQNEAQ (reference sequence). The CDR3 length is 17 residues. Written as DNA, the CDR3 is TGTGCCAGCAGCAATCGAAGGGAAGGGACAGGGAGTCAGCCCCAGCATTTT. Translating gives CASSNRREGTGSQPQHF. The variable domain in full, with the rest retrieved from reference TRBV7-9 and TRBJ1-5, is DTGVSQNPRHKITKRGQNVTFRCDPISEHNRLYWYRQTLGQGPEFLTYFQNEAQLEKSRLLSDRFSAERPKGSFSTLEIQRTEQGDSAMYLCASSNRREGTGSQPQHFGDGTRLSIL.

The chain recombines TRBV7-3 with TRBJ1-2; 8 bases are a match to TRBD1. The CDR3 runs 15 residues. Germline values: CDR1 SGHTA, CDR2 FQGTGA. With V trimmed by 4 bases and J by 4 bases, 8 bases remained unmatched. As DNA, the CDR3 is TGTGCCAGCAGCTACGGACAGGGCAGCGTCTATGGCTACACCTTC. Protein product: CASSYGQGSVYGYTF.

DNA of the CDR3: TGCGCCAGCAGCTTGGGGGACAGAAATCAGCCCCAGCATTTT. This translates into CASSLGDRNQPQHF. The rearrangement links TRBV5-1 to TRBJ1-5; 7 bases align to TRBD1. Germline V gives CDR1 SGHRS, CDR2 YFSETQ. The CDR3 length is 14 residues. V gave up 0 bases and J gave up 4 bases; unmatched junction bases: 1.

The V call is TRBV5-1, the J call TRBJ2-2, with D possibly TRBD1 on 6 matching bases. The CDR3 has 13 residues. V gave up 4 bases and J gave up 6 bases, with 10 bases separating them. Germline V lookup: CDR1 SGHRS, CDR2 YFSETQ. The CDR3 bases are TGCGCCAGCAGCACACAGGGACCCGGGGAGCTGTTTTTT. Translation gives CASSTQGPGELFF. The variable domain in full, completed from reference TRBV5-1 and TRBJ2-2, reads KAGVTQTPRYLIKTRGQQVTLSCSPISGHRSVSWYQQTPGQGLQFLFEYFSETQRNKGNFPGRFSGRQFSNSRSEMNVSTLELGDSALYLCASSTQGPGELFFGEGSRLTVL.

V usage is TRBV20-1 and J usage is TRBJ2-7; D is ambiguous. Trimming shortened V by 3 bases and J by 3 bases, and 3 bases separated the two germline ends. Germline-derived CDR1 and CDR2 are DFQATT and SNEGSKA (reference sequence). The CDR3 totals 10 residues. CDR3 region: CSASIYEQYF. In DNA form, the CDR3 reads TGCAGTGCTAGTATCTACGAGCAGTACTTC.

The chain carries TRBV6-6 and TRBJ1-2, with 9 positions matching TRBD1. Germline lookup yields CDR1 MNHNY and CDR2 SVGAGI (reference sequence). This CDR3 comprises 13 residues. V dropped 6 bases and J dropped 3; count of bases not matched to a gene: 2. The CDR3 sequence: CASSRTGDYGYTF. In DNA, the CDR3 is TGTGCCAGCAGCCGGACAGGGGACTATGGCTACACCTTC.

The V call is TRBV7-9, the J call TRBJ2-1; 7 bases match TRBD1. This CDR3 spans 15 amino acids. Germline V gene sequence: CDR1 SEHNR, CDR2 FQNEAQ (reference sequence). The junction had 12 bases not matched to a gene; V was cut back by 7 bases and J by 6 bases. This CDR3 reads CASTYKGGRGNEQFF. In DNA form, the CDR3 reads TGTGCCAGCACCTATAAAGGGGGCCGAGGCAATGAGCAGTTCTTC. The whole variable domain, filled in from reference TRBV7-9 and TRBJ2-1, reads DTGVSQNPRHKITKRGQNVTFRCDPISEHNRLYWYRQTLGQGPEFLTYFQNEAQLEKSRLLSDRFSAERPKGSFSTLEIQRTEQGDSAMYLCASTYKGGRGNEQFFGPGTRLTVL.

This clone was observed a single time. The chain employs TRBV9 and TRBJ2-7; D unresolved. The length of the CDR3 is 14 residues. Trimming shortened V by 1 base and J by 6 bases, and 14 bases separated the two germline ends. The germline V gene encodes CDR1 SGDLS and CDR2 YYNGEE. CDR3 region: CASSVSGWAAEQYF. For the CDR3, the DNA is TGTGCCAGCAGCGTATCTGGCTGGGCAGCCGAGCAGTACTTC.

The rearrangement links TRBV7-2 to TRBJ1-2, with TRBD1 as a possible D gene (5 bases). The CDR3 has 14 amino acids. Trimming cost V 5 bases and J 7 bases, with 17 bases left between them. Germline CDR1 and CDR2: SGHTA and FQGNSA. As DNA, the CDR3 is TGTGCCAGCAGCCCTCGGGGGGAGTCGATTGGCTACACCTTC. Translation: CASSPRGESIGYTF.

CDR3 DNA: TGTGCCAGCTCTACGACTAGCGGGAGCTCCTACGAGCAGTACTTC. It translates to CASSTTSGSSYEQYF. The V call is TRBV18, the J call TRBJ2-7; 12 bases map to TRBD2. Germline assignment: CDR1 KGHSH and CDR2 LQKENI. This CDR3 contains 15 residues. The trim removed 6 bases at V and 0 bases at J, leaving 3 bases unmatched.

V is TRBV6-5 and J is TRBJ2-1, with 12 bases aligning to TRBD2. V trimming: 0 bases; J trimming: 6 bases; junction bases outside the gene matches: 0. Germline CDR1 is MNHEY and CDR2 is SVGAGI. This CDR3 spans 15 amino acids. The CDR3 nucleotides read TGTGCCAGCAGTTACTCGACTAGCGGGAGCAATGAGCAGTTCTTC. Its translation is CASSYSTSGSNEQFF.

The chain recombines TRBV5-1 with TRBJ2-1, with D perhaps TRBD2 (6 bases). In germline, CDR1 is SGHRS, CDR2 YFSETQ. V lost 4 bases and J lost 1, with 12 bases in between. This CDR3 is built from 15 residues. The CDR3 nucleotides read TGCGCCAGCAGCCGCGGGACGGAATCCTACAATGAGCAGTTCTTC. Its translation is CASSRGTESYNEQFF.

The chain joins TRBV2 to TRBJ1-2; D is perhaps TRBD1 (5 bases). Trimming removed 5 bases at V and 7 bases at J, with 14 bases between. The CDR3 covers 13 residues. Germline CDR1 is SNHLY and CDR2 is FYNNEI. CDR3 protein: CASSIQDPSGYTF. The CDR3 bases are TGTGCCAGCAGTATACAGGACCCCTCTGGCTACACCTTC.

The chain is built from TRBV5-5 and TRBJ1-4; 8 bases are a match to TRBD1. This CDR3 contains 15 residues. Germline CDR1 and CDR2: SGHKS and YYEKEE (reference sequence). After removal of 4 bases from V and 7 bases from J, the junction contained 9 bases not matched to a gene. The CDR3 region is CASSVPGTGSEKLFF. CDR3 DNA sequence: TGTGCCAGCAGCGTTCCCGGGACAGGCTCTGAAAAACTGTTTTTT.

This chain's CDR3 is CASSEVQKGEFTLITDTQYF. CDR3 DNA: TGTGCCAGCAGTGAAGTTCAAAAAGGGGAATTCACGCTCATCACAGATACGCAGTATTTT. V is TRBV6-1 and J is TRBJ2-3, with D possibly TRBD1 on 5 matching bases. V lost 1 base to trimming and J lost 2 bases, with 25 bases between them. CDR1 is MNHNS, CDR2 SASEGT, per germline. This CDR3 has 20 residues.

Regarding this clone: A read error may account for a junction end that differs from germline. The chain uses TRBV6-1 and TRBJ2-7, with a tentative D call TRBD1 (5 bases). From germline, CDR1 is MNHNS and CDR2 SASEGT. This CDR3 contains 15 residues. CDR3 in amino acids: CASSQAGHGLYEQYF. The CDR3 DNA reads TGTGCCAGCAGTCAAGCAGGACACGGTCTCTACGAGCAGTACTTC.

Here the CDR3 reads CASSYKKGGNQPQHF. The CDR3 nucleotides are TGTGCCAGCAGTTACAAAAAAGGGGGCAATCAGCCCCAGCATTTT. The chain is built from TRBV6-5 and TRBJ1-5; TRBD1 is a possible D gene (5 bases). The germline V gene has CDR1 MNHEY and CDR2 SVGAGI. The CDR3 contains 15 residues. Between the trimmed V and J ends, which lost 2 bases and 2 bases, there was a span of 10 bases.

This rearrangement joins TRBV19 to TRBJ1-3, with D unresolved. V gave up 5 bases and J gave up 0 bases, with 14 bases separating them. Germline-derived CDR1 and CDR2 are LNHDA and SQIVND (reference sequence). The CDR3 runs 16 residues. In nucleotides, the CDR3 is TGTGCCAGTAGTCTGCATCCGGGGTTCTCTGGAAACACCATATATTTT. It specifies CASSLHPGFSGNTIYF.

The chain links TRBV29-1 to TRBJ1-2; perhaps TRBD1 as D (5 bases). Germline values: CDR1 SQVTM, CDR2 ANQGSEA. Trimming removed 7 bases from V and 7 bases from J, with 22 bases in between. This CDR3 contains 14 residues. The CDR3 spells CSDNGPRGDRGYTF. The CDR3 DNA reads TGCAGCGATAACGGGCCCCGGGGGGATCGTGGCTACACCTTC.

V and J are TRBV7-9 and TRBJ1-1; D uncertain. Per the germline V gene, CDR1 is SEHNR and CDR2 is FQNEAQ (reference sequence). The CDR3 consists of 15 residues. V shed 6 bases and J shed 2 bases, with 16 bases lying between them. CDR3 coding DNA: TGTGCCAGCAGTCGTTTCGAGCTGGGCAACACTGAAGCTTTCTTT. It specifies CASSRFELGNTEAFF.

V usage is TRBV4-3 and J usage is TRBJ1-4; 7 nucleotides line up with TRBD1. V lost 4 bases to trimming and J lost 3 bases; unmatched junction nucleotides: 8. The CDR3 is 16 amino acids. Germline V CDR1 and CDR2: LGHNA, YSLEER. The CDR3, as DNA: TGCGCCAGCAGCCGGGGGGAGCAGGGGGCTAATGAAAAACTGTTTTTT. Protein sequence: CASSRGEQGANEKLFF.

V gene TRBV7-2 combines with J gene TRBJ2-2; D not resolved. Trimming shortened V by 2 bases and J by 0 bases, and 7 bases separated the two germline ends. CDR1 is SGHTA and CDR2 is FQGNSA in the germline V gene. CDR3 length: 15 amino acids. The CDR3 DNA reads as TGTGCCAGCAGCTTATATGACTCGAACACCGGGGAGCTGTTTTTT. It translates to CASSLYDSNTGELFF. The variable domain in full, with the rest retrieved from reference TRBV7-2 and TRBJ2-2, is GAGVSQSPSNKVTEKGKDVELRCDPISGHTALYWYRQSLGQGLEFLIYFQGNSAPDKSGLPSDRFSAERTGGSVSTLTIQRTQQEDSAVYLCASSLYDSNTGELFFGEGSRLTVL.

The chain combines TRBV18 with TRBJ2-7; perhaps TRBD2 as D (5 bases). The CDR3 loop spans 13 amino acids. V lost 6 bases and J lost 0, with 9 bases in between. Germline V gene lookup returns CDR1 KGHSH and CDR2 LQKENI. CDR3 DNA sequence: TGTGCCAGCTCGGGTGGGAGCTCCTACGAGCAGTACTTC. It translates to CASSGGSSYEQYF.

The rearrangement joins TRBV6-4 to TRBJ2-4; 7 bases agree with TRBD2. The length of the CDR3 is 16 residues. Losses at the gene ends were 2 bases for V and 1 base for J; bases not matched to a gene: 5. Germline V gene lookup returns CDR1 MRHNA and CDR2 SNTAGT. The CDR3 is CASSDRGEGAKNIQYF. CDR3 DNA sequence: TGTGCCAGCAGTGACCGGGGGGAAGGGGCCAAAAACATTCAGTACTTC.

The CDR3 region is CASSADSAGANEQFF. CDR3 nucleotide sequence: TGTGCCAGCAGCGCAGATTCAGCGGGGGCAAATGAGCAGTTCTTC. V usage is TRBV7-9 and J usage is TRBJ2-1, with 8 bases fitting TRBD2. The germline gives CDR1 SEHNR, CDR2 FQNEAQ (reference sequence). With V trimmed by 5 bases and J by 7 bases, 10 bases remained unmatched. The CDR3 sequence is 15 residues long.

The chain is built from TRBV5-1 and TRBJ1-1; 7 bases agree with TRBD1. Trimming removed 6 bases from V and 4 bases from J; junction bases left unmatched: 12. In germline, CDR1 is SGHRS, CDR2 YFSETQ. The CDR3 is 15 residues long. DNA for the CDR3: TGCGCCAGCAACGATCAGGGGGGTACGGGCACTGAAGCTTTCTTT. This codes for CASNDQGGTGTEAFF.